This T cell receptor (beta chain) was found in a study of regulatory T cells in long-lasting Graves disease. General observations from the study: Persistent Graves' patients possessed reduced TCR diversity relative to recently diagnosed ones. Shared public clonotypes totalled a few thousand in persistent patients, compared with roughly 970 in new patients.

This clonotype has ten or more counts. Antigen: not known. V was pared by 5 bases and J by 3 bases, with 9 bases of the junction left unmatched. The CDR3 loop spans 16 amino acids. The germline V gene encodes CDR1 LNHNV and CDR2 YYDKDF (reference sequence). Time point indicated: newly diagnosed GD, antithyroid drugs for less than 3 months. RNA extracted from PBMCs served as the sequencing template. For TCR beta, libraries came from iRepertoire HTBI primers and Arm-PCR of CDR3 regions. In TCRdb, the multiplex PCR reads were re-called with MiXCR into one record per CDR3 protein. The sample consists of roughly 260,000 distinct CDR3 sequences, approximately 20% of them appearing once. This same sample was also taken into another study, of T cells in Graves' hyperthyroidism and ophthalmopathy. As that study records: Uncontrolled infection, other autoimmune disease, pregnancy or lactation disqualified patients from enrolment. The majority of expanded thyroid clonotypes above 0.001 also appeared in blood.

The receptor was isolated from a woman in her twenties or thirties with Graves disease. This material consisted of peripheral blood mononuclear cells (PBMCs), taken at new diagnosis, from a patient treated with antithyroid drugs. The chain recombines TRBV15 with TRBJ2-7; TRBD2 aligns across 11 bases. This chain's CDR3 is CATSAGKTSGIYEQYF. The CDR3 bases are TGTGCCACCAGCGCCGGCAAGACTAGCGGGATCTACGAGCAGTACTTC.